The source of this T cell receptor (beta chain) is a study of graft-versus-host responses after intestinal transplantation. As for the study in general: The recipients all started with anti-thymocyte globulin induction and then took tacrolimus and steroids for about three years.

Concerning this clone itself: What it binds is not known.

Broader study findings: Recipient marrow showed GvH clones, some seen first in ileum or blood. High graft-versus-host to host-versus-graft clonal ratios were seen in allografts of patients with graft-donor T cell macrochimerism. Peak circulating GvH clone levels were associated with early post-transplant HvG declines.

Some clones are missing from TCRdb's copy, which holds only in-frame ones; the method was immunoSEQ multiplex PCR. The table has 85,000 to 90,000 clones, approximately 90% seen once. The CDR3 is 23 residues long. The V gene's germline CDR1 is MDHEN and CDR2 SYDVKM. Trimming at V came to 1 base and at J to 1 base, leaving 20 bases not matched to a gene. The V and J genes are TRBV28 and TRBJ2-7; 15 positions match TRBD2. The origin of this receptor is a human donor who was the organ donor for an intestinal transplant. Here the sequenced sample was unstimulated CD4+ T cells sorted from spleen or lymph node cells, taken before transplant. The CDR3 loop reads CASSLSSFGGPGLAGGTSYEQYF. CDR3 sequence (DNA): TGTGCCAGCAGTTTATCGTCATTTGGGGGACCGGGACTAGCGGGAGGTACTTCCTACGAGCAGTACTTC. The entire variable domain, with the rest obtained from reference TRBV28 and TRBJ2-7, is as follows: DVKVTQSSRYLVKRTGEKVFLECVQDMDHENMFWYRQDPGLGLRLIYFSYDVKMKEKGDIPEGYSVSREKKERFSLILESASTNQTSMYLCASSLSSFGGPGLAGGTSYEQYFGPGTRLTVT.